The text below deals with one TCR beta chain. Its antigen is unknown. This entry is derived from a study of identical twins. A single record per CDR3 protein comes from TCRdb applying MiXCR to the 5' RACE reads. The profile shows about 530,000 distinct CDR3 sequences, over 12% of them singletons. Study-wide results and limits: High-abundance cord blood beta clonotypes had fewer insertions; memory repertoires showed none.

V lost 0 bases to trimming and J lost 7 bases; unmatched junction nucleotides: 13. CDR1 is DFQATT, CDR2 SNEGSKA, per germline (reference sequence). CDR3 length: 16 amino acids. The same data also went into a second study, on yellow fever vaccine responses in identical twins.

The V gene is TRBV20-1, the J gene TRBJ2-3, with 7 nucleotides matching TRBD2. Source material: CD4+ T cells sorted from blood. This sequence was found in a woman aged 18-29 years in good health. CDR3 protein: CSARDLKTSSSHTQYF. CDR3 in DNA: TGCAGTGCTAGAGATCTTAAGACTAGCTCTAGTCATACGCAGTATTTT.